The entry that follows covers one T cell receptor (beta chain) sequence. The source of the sample is a study of T cell changes during pregnancy in multiple sclerosis. Germline V CDR1 and CDR2: LGHNA, YSLEER. V was pared by 0 bases and J by 5 bases, with 5 bases of the junction left unmatched. The CDR3 sequence is 16 residues long. Repertoires were generated with immunoSEQ multiplex PCR, while TCRdb's copy carries only in-frame clones and drops some. Among about 59,000 clones listed, 80% to 95% were seen once. The chain recombines TRBV4-3 with TRBJ2-1, with 9 nucleotides matching TRBD1. The TCR comes from a female donor with multiple sclerosis, enrolled in a pregnancy study. The specimen comprised CD4+ T cells from peripheral blood mononuclear cells, sampled before pregnancy. The CDR3 DNA follows: TGCGCCAGCAGCCAAGATACGGGACAGGGAAACAATGAGCAGTTCTTC. This sequence encodes CASSQDTGQGNNEQFF.